The T cell receptor (beta chain) described here comes from a study of OX40 agonist ivuxolimab in advanced cancers. Study in general: Patients were treated with intravenous ivuxolimab, dosed at 0.01 to 10 mg/kg and infused every 2 weeks. Dose-escalation patients suffered from hepatocellular carcinoma, melanoma, renal cell or head and neck cancer. The study, taken as a whole, reports: In a subset of nonresponders, normalized T-cell clonal expansion was also low. CD8+ T cells averaged more expanded clones than CD4+.

Repertoires were generated with immunoSEQ multiplex PCR, while TCRdb's copy carries only in-frame clones and drops some. The profile shows around 10,000 clones, roughly four fifths of them singletons. As to this clone: Its antigen is as yet unknown.

V was clipped by 6 bases and J by 2 bases, with 16 bases between them. Per the germline V gene, CDR1 is SEHNR and CDR2 is FQNEAQ (reference sequence). The CDR3 runs to 16 residues. This sequence joins TRBV7-9 and TRBJ2-2; tentative D call: TRBD1 (5 bases). The source material was CD4+ or CD8+ T cells sorted from blood, sampled in a trial of the OX40 agonist ivuxolimab. The sequence was obtained from an adult with an advanced solid tumor such as melanoma, head and neck, liver or kidney cancer. CDR3 sequence (DNA): TGTGCCAGCAGGGAAGGACACAGACCCAACACCGGGGAGCTGTTTTTT. Protein: CASREGHRPNTGELFF.